This is a list of T cell receptor beta chains from one sample in a study of OX40 agonist ivuxolimab in advanced cancers. Here immunoSEQ multiplex PCR was the method, and the copy in TCRdb shows in-frame clones only, minus some. There are fewer than 25,000 clones in the sample; about 90% occur only once, and approximately 9.5% lies in the top ten. This specimen consisted of CD4+ or CD8+ T cells sorted from blood, obtained in a trial of the OX40 agonist ivuxolimab. These receptors came from an adult with an advanced solid tumor such as melanoma, head and neck, liver or kidney cancer. The CDR3 runs from the conserved cysteine through the conserved F or W. Fields, in order: J gene, V gene, D gene, clone size, CDR3 protein, CDR3 DNA. The D gene is left open where the match is weak. Clone size is shown for a subset of rows, as once, few, many or a class of expanded clone.

j_gene: TRBJ2-1
v_gene: TRBV9
d_gene: TRBD2
abundance: few
CDR3aa: CASSVASGGRGSNEQFF
CDR3nt: TGTGCCAGCAGCGTCGCGTCTGGCGGGAGAGGGTCCAATGAGCAGTTCTTC

j_gene: TRBJ1-6
v_gene: TRBV7-2
d_gene: -
abundance: -
CDR3aa: CASSSSQAANSPLHF
CDR3nt: TGTGCCAGCAGCTCCAGCCAGGCAGCCAATTCACCCCTCCACTTT

j_gene: TRBJ2-1
v_gene: TRBV2
d_gene: TRBD2
abundance: -
CDR3aa: CASSRTSGDNEQFF
CDR3nt: TGTGCCAGCAGTCGGACTAGCGGAGACAATGAGCAGTTCTTC

j_gene: TRBJ1-6
v_gene: TRBV4-3
d_gene: -
abundance: once
CDR3aa: CASSQDLRGRSPLHF
CDR3nt: TGCGCCAGCAGCCAAGATCTTCGGGGGCGATCACCCCTCCACTTT

j_gene: TRBJ2-3
v_gene: TRBV29-1
d_gene: TRBD1
abundance: -
CDR3aa: CSVERTGTSTDTQYF
CDR3nt: TGCAGCGTTGAAAGGACAGGGACGAGCACAGATACGCAGTATTTT

j_gene: TRBJ1-1
v_gene: TRBV5-1
d_gene: TRBD1
abundance: -
CDR3aa: CASSPTGTNTEAFF
CDR3nt: TGCGCCAGCAGCCCGACAGGGACTAACACTGAAGCTTTCTTT

j_gene: TRBJ2-3
v_gene: TRBV7-2
d_gene: TRBD2
abundance: few
CDR3aa: CASSWTSGIADTQYF
CDR3nt: TGTGCCAGCAGCTGGACTAGCGGGATCGCAGATACGCAGTATTTT

j_gene: TRBJ2-2
v_gene: TRBV7-3
d_gene: TRBD1
abundance: -
CDR3aa: CASSRYRGQGTGELFF
CDR3nt: TGTGCCAGCAGCCGGTACAGGGGGCAGGGAACCGGGGAGCTGTTTTTT

j_gene: TRBJ1-5
v_gene: TRBV28
d_gene: -
abundance: -
CDR3aa: CASRRTGSSNQPQHF
CDR3nt: TGTGCCAGCAGGAGAACAGGGTCGAGCAATCAGCCCCAGCATTTT

j_gene: TRBJ1-2
v_gene: TRBV19
d_gene: -
abundance: -
CDR3aa: CASSMGGRARAGYTF
CDR3nt: TGTGCCAGTAGTATGGGCGGCAGGGCAAGGGCTGGCTACACCTTC

j_gene: TRBJ2-5
v_gene: TRBV5-1
d_gene: TRBD1
abundance: -
CDR3aa: CASSFDRALESQYF
CDR3nt: TGCGCCAGCAGCTTTGACAGGGCCCTTGAATCCCAGTACTTC

j_gene: TRBJ2-3
v_gene: TRBV30
d_gene: -
abundance: -
CDR3aa: CAWGVWTDTQYF
CDR3nt: TGTGCCTGGGGTGTGTGGACAGATACGCAGTATTTT

j_gene: TRBJ1-1
v_gene: TRBV5-1
d_gene: -
abundance: -
CDR3aa: CASSRVQAGDTEAFF
CDR3nt: TGCGCCAGCAGCAGAGTACAGGCGGGGGACACTGAAGCTTTCTTT

j_gene: TRBJ2-5
v_gene: TRBV5-1
d_gene: -
abundance: -
CDR3aa: CASSLDDLETQYF
CDR3nt: TGCGCCAGCAGCTTGGACGATTTGGAGACCCAGTACTTC

j_gene: TRBJ2-2
v_gene: TRBV9
d_gene: -
abundance: few
CDR3aa: CASSVGGGVLTGELFF
CDR3nt: TGTGCCAGCAGCGTAGGAGGAGGGGTGCTCACCGGGGAGCTGTTTTTT

j_gene: TRBJ1-1
v_gene: TRBV5-1
d_gene: -
abundance: few
CDR3aa: CASRLRQGDTEAFF
CDR3nt: TGCGCCAGCAGGTTGCGGCAGGGCGACACTGAAGCTTTCTTT

j_gene: TRBJ2-7
v_gene: TRBV6-6
d_gene: TRBD1
abundance: -
CDR3aa: CASIPGDRVGEQYF
CDR3nt: TGTGCCAGCATTCCCGGGGACAGGGTGGGCGAGCAGTACTTC

j_gene: TRBJ1-2
v_gene: TRBV7-9
d_gene: -
abundance: -
CDR3aa: CASSRGEMGGYTF
CDR3nt: TGTGCCAGCAGCAGGGGGGAGATGGGTGGCTACACCTTC

j_gene: TRBJ2-7
v_gene: TRBV9
d_gene: TRBD1
abundance: -
CDR3aa: CASSAGQDRREQYF
CDR3nt: TGTGCCAGCAGCGCCGGACAGGACCGACGGGAGCAGTACTTC

j_gene: TRBJ1-2
v_gene: TRBV7-9
d_gene: -
abundance: -
CDR3aa: CASSLGRERGYTF
CDR3nt: TGTGCCAGCAGCTTGGGCCGAGAAAGGGGCTACACCTTC

j_gene: TRBJ2-7
v_gene: TRBV6-6
d_gene: -
abundance: -
CDR3aa: CASSLEGADYEQYF
CDR3nt: TGTGCCAGCAGCTTGGAGGGTGCGGACTACGAGCAGTACTTC

j_gene: TRBJ2-7
v_gene: TRBV28
d_gene: -
abundance: -
CDR3aa: CASSFQNYEQYF
CDR3nt: TGTGCCAGCAGTTTCCAGAACTACGAGCAGTACTTC

j_gene: TRBJ2-1
v_gene: TRBV5-4
d_gene: TRBD2
abundance: -
CDR3aa: CASSLGLAGVGEQFF
CDR3nt: TGTGCCAGCAGCCTCGGACTAGCGGGAGTGGGTGAGCAGTTCTTC

j_gene: TRBJ2-1
v_gene: TRBV25-1
d_gene: -
abundance: -
CDR3aa: CASSEAGTGGNEQFF
CDR3nt: TGTGCCAGCAGTGAAGCCGGGACTGGAGGCAATGAGCAGTTCTTC

j_gene: TRBJ2-5
v_gene: TRBV29-1
d_gene: TRBD1
abundance: -
CDR3aa: CSVAGTGGGETQYF
CDR3nt: TGCAGCGTAGCCGGGACAGGGGGTGGAGAGACCCAGTACTTC

j_gene: TRBJ2-3
v_gene: TRBV7-2
d_gene: TRBD1
abundance: -
CDR3aa: CASSSTLDRGDTQYF
CDR3nt: TGTGCCAGCAGCTCCACCCTAGACAGGGGAGATACGCAGTATTTT

j_gene: TRBJ2-2
v_gene: TRBV7-2
d_gene: -
abundance: -
CDR3aa: CASSLVGGGTGELFF
CDR3nt: TGTGCCAGCAGCCTAGTTGGTGGGGGCACCGGGGAGCTGTTTTTT

j_gene: TRBJ2-3
v_gene: TRBV6-1
d_gene: -
abundance: -
CDR3aa: CASAPGQGTDTQYF
CDR3nt: TGTGCCAGCGCCCCCGGGCAGGGTACAGATACGCAGTATTTT

j_gene: TRBJ2-1
v_gene: TRBV6-4
d_gene: TRBD1
abundance: -
CDR3aa: CASRPDRGYNEQFF
CDR3nt: TGTGCCAGCAGGCCCGACAGGGGCTACAATGAGCAGTTCTTC

j_gene: TRBJ2-7
v_gene: TRBV5-4
d_gene: TRBD2
abundance: -
CDR3aa: CASSFILAGGPGEQYF
CDR3nt: TGTGCCAGCAGCTTCATCTTAGCGGGAGGGCCCGGCGAGCAGTACTTC

j_gene: TRBJ1-4
v_gene: TRBV19
d_gene: -
abundance: -
CDR3aa: CASSFTGSNEKLFF
CDR3nt: TGTGCCAGTAGTTTTACAGGAAGTAATGAAAAACTGTTTTTT

j_gene: TRBJ2-4
v_gene: TRBV4-1
d_gene: -
abundance: -
CDR3aa: CASSSRGTEGLGAKNIQYF
CDR3nt: TGCGCCAGCAGCTCTCGAGGGACCGAGGGTTTGGGGGCCAAAAACATTCAGTACTTC

j_gene: TRBJ1-1
v_gene: TRBV6-6
d_gene: -
abundance: -
CDR3aa: CASRQDGNTEAFF
CDR3nt: TGTGCCAGCAGACAAGACGGGAACACTGAAGCTTTCTTT

j_gene: TRBJ2-1
v_gene: TRBV28
d_gene: -
abundance: -
CDR3aa: CASSQTPSGGYNEQFF
CDR3nt: TGTGCCAGCAGCCAAACCCCAAGCGGAGGCTACAATGAGCAGTTCTTC

j_gene: TRBJ2-2
v_gene: TRBV7-3
d_gene: -
abundance: -
CDR3aa: CASSLNTGYTGELFF
CDR3nt: TGTGCCAGCAGCTTAAATACAGGGTACACCGGGGAGCTGTTTTTT

j_gene: TRBJ2-5
v_gene: TRBV5-6
d_gene: -
abundance: -
CDR3aa: CASSLVQEGETQYF
CDR3nt: TGTGCCAGCAGCTTGGTCCAGGAGGGAGAGACCCAGTACTTC

j_gene: TRBJ1-1
v_gene: TRBV6-1
d_gene: -
abundance: -
CDR3aa: CATTRQTNTEAFF
CDR3nt: TGTGCCACGACTCGACAGACGAACACTGAAGCTTTCTTT

j_gene: TRBJ2-7
v_gene: TRBV18
d_gene: -
abundance: -
CDR3aa: CASSPRGGAYEQYF
CDR3nt: TGTGCCAGCTCACCACGAGGCGGAGCCTACGAGCAGTACTTC

j_gene: TRBJ2-7
v_gene: TRBV28
d_gene: TRBD2
abundance: -
CDR3aa: CASNPSGSGYEQYF
CDR3nt: TGTGCCAGCAATCCTAGCGGGAGCGGCTACGAGCAGTACTTC

j_gene: TRBJ1-3
v_gene: TRBV30
d_gene: -
abundance: -
CDR3aa: CAWSVTRVSSGNTIYF
CDR3nt: TGTGCCTGGAGTGTCACCAGGGTTAGCTCTGGAAACACCATATATTTT

j_gene: TRBJ2-7
v_gene: TRBV18
d_gene: -
abundance: -
CDR3aa: CASSPPSDYEQYF
CDR3nt: TGTGCCAGCTCACCCCCCTCAGACTACGAGCAGTACTTC

j_gene: TRBJ2-5
v_gene: TRBV6-5
d_gene: TRBD2
abundance: -
CDR3aa: CASSSSSGRATETQYF
CDR3nt: TGTGCCAGCAGTTCTTCTAGCGGGAGGGCTACGGAGACCCAGTACTTC

j_gene: TRBJ2-7
v_gene: TRBV7-2
d_gene: TRBD2
abundance: once
CDR3aa: CASSPIGGDPQYF
CDR3nt: TGTGCCAGCAGCCCGATCGGGGGGGACCCGCAGTACTTC

j_gene: TRBJ2-7
v_gene: TRBV28
d_gene: TRBD2
abundance: -
CDR3aa: CASSPWGGTSYEQYF
CDR3nt: TGTGCCAGCAGTCCTTGGGGGGGGACCTCCTACGAGCAGTACTTC

j_gene: TRBJ2-7
v_gene: TRBV7-9
d_gene: -
abundance: -
CDR3aa: CASSPPGAPYEQYF
CDR3nt: TGTGCCAGCAGCCCCCCCGGGGCTCCCTACGAGCAGTACTTC

j_gene: TRBJ2-1
v_gene: TRBV10-3
d_gene: TRBD2
abundance: -
CDR3aa: CAISDPGLATYNEQFF
CDR3nt: TGTGCCATCAGTGACCCGGGACTAGCCACCTACAATGAGCAGTTCTTC

j_gene: TRBJ2-7
v_gene: TRBV11-3
d_gene: -
abundance: -
CDR3aa: CASSPRIRGVASYEQYF
CDR3nt: TGTGCCAGCAGCCCAAGGATCAGGGGAGTTGCCTCCTACGAGCAGTACTTC

j_gene: TRBJ2-3
v_gene: TRBV9
d_gene: TRBD1
abundance: -
CDR3aa: CASSGTGGRVDTQYF
CDR3nt: TGTGCCAGCAGCGGAACAGGGGGCAGGGTAGATACGCAGTATTTT

j_gene: TRBJ2-1
v_gene: TRBV5-1
d_gene: TRBD2
abundance: -
CDR3aa: CASSLAASGSPANEQFF
CDR3nt: TGCGCCAGCAGCTTGGCCGCTAGCGGGAGTCCGGCCAATGAGCAGTTCTTC

j_gene: TRBJ2-6
v_gene: TRBV7-2
d_gene: -
abundance: once
CDR3aa: CASSFQGSGANVLTF
CDR3nt: TGTGCCAGCAGCTTCCAGGGATCAGGGGCCAACGTCCTGACTTTC

j_gene: TRBJ1-2
v_gene: TRBV28
d_gene: -
abundance: -
CDR3aa: CASSLLPDYGYTF
CDR3nt: TGTGCCAGCAGTTTATTACCGGATTATGGCTACACCTTC

j_gene: TRBJ2-7
v_gene: TRBV28
d_gene: -
abundance: -
CDR3aa: CASLSTYEQYF
CDR3nt: TGTGCCAGCCTTTCGACCTACGAGCAGTACTTC

j_gene: TRBJ2-5
v_gene: TRBV7-9
d_gene: -
abundance: -
CDR3aa: CASSITADQETQYF
CDR3nt: TGTGCCAGCAGTATAACGGCGGATCAAGAGACCCAGTACTTC

j_gene: TRBJ2-7
v_gene: TRBV9
d_gene: -
abundance: -
CDR3aa: CASSGAVGSSYEQYF
CDR3nt: TGTGCCAGCAGCGGCGCGGTTGGGAGCTCCTACGAGCAGTACTTC

j_gene: TRBJ2-7
v_gene: TRBV18
d_gene: -
abundance: -
CDR3aa: CASSLNGGEQYF
CDR3nt: TGTGCCAGCTCACTAAACGGGGGCGAGCAGTACTTC

j_gene: TRBJ2-7
v_gene: TRBV6-1
d_gene: TRBD1
abundance: -
CDR3aa: CASSVGTETEVEQYF
CDR3nt: TGTGCCAGCAGTGTAGGGACAGAGACGGAGGTCGAGCAGTACTTC

j_gene: TRBJ1-4
v_gene: TRBV2
d_gene: -
abundance: -
CDR3aa: CASSVTGKLFF
CDR3nt: TGTGCCAGCAGTGTTACCGGGAAACTGTTTTTT

j_gene: TRBJ2-7
v_gene: TRBV6-1
d_gene: -
abundance: -
CDR3aa: CASRAGINPFEQYF
CDR3nt: TGTGCCAGCAGGGCGGGTATAAATCCCTTCGAGCAGTACTTC

j_gene: TRBJ2-3
v_gene: TRBV7-9
d_gene: TRBD2
abundance: -
CDR3aa: CASRSGLAGPTDTQYF
CDR3nt: TGTGCCAGCAGATCCGGACTAGCGGGGCCCACAGATACGCAGTATTTT

j_gene: TRBJ2-2
v_gene: TRBV28
d_gene: TRBD2
abundance: few
CDR3aa: CASSLWVLAGGPGELFF
CDR3nt: TGTGCCAGCAGTTTATGGGTCCTAGCGGGAGGGCCCGGGGAGCTGTTTTTT